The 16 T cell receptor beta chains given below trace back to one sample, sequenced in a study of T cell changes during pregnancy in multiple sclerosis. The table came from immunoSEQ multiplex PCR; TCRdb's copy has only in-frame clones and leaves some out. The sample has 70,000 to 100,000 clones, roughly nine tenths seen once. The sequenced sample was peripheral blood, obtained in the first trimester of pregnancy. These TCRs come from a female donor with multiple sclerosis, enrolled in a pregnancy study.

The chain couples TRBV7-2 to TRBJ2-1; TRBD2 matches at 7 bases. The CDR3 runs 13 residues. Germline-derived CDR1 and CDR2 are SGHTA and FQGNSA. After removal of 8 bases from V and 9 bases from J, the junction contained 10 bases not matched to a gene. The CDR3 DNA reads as TGTGCCAGCCGTAGGAGGCGGGAGAGTGAGCAGTTCTTC. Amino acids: CASRRRRESEQFF.

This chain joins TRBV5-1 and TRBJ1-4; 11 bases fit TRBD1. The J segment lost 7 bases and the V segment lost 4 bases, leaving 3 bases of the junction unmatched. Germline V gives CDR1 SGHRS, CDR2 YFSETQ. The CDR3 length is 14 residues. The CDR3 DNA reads TGCGCCAGCAGCCCGGGGACAGGGGGTGAAAAACTGTTTTTT. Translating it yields CASSPGTGGEKLFF.

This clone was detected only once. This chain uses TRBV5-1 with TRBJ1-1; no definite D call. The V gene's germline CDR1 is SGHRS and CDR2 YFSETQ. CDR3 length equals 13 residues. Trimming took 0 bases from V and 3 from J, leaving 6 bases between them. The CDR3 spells CASSLVTDTEAFF. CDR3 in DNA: TGCGCCAGCAGCTTGGTCACAGACACTGAAGCTTTCTTT.

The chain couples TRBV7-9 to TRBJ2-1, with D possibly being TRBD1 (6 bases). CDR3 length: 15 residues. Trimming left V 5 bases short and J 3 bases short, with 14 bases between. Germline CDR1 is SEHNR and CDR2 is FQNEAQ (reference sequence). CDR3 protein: CASSPSEGGYNEQFF. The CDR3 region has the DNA TGTGCCAGCAGCCCCTCAGAAGGGGGCTACAATGAGCAGTTCTTC.

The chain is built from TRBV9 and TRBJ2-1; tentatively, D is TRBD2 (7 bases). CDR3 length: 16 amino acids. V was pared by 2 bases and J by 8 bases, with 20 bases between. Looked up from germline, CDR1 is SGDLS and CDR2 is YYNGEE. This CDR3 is CASSVGGRGHGDEQFF. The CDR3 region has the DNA TGTGCCAGCAGCGTGGGGGGGCGGGGGCACGGGGATGAGCAGTTCTTC.

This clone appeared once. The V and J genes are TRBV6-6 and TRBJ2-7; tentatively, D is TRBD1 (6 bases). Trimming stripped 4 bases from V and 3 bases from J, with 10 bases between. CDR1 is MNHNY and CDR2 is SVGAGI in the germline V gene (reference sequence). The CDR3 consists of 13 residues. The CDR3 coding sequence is TGTGCCAGCAGTTCCCCGGGACACTACGAGCAGTACTTC. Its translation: CASSSPGHYEQYF.

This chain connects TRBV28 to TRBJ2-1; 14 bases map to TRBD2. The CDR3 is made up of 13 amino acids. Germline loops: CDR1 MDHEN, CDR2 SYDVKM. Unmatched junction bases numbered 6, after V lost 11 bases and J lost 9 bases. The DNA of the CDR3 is TGTGCCGGACGACTAGCGGGAGGGCGTGAGCAGTTCTTC. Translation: CAGRLAGGREQFF.

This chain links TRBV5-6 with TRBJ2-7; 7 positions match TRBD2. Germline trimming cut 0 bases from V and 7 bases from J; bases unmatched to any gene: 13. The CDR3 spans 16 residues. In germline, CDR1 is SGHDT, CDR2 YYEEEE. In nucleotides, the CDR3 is TGTGCCAGCAGCTTGGGTGCCGCGGGAGTGGGTAGGGAGCAGTACTTC. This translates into CASSLGAAGVGREQYF.

Written as DNA, the CDR3 is TGTGCCAGCAGTTTCGCCGGGACAAAAATCTACGAGCAGTACTTC. Translation: CASSFAGTKIYEQYF. The genes are TRBV27 and TRBJ2-7, with a possible D match to TRBD1 (6 bases). The CDR3 spans 15 residues. Trimming removed 3 bases at V and 3 bases at J, with 15 bases between. CDR1 MNHEY and CDR2 SMNVEV come from the germline V gene (reference sequence).

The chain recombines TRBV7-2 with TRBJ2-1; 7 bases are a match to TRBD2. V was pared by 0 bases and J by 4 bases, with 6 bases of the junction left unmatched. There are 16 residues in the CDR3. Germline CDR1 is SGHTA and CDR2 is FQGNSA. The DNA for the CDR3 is TGTGCCAGCAGCTTAGCGCAGGCTAGCGGTTACAATGAGCAGTTCTTC. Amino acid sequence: CASSLAQASGYNEQFF.

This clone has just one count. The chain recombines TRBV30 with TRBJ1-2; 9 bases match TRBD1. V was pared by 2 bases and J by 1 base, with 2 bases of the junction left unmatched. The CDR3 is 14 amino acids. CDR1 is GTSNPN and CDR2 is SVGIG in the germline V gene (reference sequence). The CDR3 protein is CAWSTGGYNYGYTF. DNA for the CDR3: TGTGCCTGGAGTACAGGGGGCTATAACTATGGCTACACCTTC.

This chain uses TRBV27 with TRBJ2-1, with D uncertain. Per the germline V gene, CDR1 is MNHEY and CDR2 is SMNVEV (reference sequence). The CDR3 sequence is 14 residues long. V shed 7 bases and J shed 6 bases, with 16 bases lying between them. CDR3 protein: CASTLNFFVNEQFF. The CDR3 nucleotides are TGTGCCAGCACCCTTAATTTTTTCGTCAATGAGCAGTTCTTC.

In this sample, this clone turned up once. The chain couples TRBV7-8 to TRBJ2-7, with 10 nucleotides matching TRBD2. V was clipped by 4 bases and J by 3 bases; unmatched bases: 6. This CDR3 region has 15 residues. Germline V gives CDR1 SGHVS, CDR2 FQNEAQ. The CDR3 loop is CASSSRASGSYEQYF. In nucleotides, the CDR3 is TGTGCCAGCAGCTCCAGGGCTAGCGGGAGCTACGAGCAGTACTTC.

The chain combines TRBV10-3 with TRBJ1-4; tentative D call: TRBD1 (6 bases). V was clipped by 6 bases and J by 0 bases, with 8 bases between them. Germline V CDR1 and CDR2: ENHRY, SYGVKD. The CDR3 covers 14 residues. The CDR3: CAISAGATNEKLFF. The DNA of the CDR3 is TGTGCCATCAGCGCAGGGGCAACTAATGAAAAACTGTTTTTT.

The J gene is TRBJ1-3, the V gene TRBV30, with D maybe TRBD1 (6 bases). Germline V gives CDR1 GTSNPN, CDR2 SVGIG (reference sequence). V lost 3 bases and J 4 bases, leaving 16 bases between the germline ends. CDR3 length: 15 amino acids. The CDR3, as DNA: TGTGCCTGGAGCTACAAACAGGGAAGGGGAAACACCATATATTTT. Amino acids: CAWSYKQGRGNTIYF.

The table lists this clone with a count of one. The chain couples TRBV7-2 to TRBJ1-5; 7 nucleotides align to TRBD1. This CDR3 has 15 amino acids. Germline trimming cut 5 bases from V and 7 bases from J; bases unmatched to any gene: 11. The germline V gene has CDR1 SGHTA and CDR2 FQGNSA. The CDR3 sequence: CASSLEGAYGQPQHF. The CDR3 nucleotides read TGTGCCAGCAGCCTAGAGGGGGCTTACGGCCAGCCCCAGCATTTT.